This T cell receptor (beta chain) was recorded in a study of blood T cell repertoires in COVID-19. Turning to the study itself: Acute-phase and convalescent COVID-19 samples originated in the United States, Italy and Spain. In each case, the material was cDNA or gDNA derived from T cells, B-cell-depleted T cells, or PBMCs.

Germline CDR1 and CDR2: MNHEY and SVGAGI. V was pared by 6 bases and J by 7 bases, with 7 bases of the junction left unmatched. This CDR3 region has 14 residues. Per the study methods: Estimation of nucleated cell counts relied on the amplification of reference gene primers. TCRdb's table, derived via immunoSEQ multiplex PCR, lists solely in-frame clones and lacks some. Clone size and the V and J calls come from that table; the DNA yielded D and trimming. The sample lists 110,000 to 150,000 clones, around nine tenths occurring once. Material for sequencing was peripheral blood. The rearrangement uses TRBV6-5 and TRBJ2-1; 9 bases line up with TRBD1. The sequence was obtained from a human donor in a cohort sampled during active COVID-19. Here the CDR3 reads CASSPGQGTNEQFF. CDR3 in DNA: TGTGCCAGCAGCCCGGGACAGGGTACGAATGAGCAGTTCTTC.